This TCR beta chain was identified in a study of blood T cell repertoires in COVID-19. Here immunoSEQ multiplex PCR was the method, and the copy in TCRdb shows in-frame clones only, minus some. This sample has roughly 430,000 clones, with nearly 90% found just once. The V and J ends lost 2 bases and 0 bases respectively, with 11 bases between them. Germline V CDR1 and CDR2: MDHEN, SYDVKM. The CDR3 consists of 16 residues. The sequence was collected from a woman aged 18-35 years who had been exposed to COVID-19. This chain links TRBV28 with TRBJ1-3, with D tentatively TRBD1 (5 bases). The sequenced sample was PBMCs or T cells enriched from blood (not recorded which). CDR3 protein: CASSLPTANSGNTIYF. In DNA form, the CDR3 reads TGTGCCAGCAGTTTACCGACAGCGAACTCTGGAAACACCATATATTTT.